The T cell receptor (beta chain) under discussion was sequenced for a study of blood T cell repertoires in COVID-19. Study context: T cells, B-cell-depleted T cells, or PBMCs supplied cDNA or gDNA.

The V end was cut by 0 bases, the J end by 9 bases, with 12 bases between. Germline CDR1 reads MNHEY; CDR2 reads SVGAGI. This CDR3 has 15 amino acids. Profiled with immunoSEQ multiplex PCR; TCRdb holds only in-frame clones, not every one. Counted here are over 150,000 clones, around 84% occurring once; the ten biggest clones make up 13%. Sequenced input: peripheral blood. This clonotype was obtained from a human donor in a cohort sampled during active COVID-19. The chain joins TRBV6-5 to TRBJ1-6; TRBD1 might be the D (6 bases). CDR3 in DNA: TGTGCCAGCAGTTACTCTAGGGGGTACAGTTCACCCCTCCACTTT. Translation gives CASSYSRGYSSPLHF.